This entry features one T cell receptor (beta chain) sequence. TCRdb's copy holds only in-frame clones and misses some; the assay was immunoSEQ multiplex PCR. Counted here are about 140,000 clones, about 91% occurring once; the ten biggest clones make up under 2.5%. The CDR3 has 15 residues. The V and J ends lost 3 bases and 0 bases, in that order; junction bases with no gene match: 6. The germline V gene has CDR1 SGHTS and CDR2 YDEGEE. This specimen belongs to a study of T cell responses to AZD1222 COVID-19 vaccine. J is TRBJ2-7 and V is TRBV5-8, with 7 bases lining up with TRBD1. This TCR was sampled from an adult in good health. Sequencing was performed on peripheral blood, taken on day 0 of AZD1222 vaccination. The CDR3 protein is CASSYEGQNSYEQYF. CDR3 sequence (DNA): TGTGCCAGCAGCTACGAGGGACAGAACTCCTACGAGCAGTACTTC. The complete variable domain, with remaining parts taken from reference TRBV5-8 and TRBJ2-7, reads EAGVTQSPTHLIKTRGQQATLRCSPISGHTSVYWYQQALGLGLQFLLWYDEGEERNRGNFPPRFSGRQFPNYSSELNVNALELEDSALYLCASSYEGQNSYEQYFGPGTRLTVT.